This T cell receptor (beta chain) was identified in a study of technical replicates of blood from a handful of donors. There are 15 residues in the CDR3. Trimming cost V 1 base and J 5 bases, with 15 bases left between them. The germline V gene has CDR1 MGHRA and CDR2 YSYEKL. This table comes from immunoSEQ multiplex PCR, and its TCRdb copy is limited to in-frame clones, with some not included. Of tens of thousands of clones listed, more than 90% are singletons. V and J are TRBV4-1 and TRBJ2-7; D not certain. What was sequenced was PBMCs. This TCR derives from a human donor in good health. Some clones in this sample may be carry-over from other donors' samples. CDR3 protein: CASSQAWSFSDEQYF. For the CDR3, the DNA is TGCGCCAGCAGCCAAGCGTGGTCTTTCAGCGACGAGCAGTACTTC.